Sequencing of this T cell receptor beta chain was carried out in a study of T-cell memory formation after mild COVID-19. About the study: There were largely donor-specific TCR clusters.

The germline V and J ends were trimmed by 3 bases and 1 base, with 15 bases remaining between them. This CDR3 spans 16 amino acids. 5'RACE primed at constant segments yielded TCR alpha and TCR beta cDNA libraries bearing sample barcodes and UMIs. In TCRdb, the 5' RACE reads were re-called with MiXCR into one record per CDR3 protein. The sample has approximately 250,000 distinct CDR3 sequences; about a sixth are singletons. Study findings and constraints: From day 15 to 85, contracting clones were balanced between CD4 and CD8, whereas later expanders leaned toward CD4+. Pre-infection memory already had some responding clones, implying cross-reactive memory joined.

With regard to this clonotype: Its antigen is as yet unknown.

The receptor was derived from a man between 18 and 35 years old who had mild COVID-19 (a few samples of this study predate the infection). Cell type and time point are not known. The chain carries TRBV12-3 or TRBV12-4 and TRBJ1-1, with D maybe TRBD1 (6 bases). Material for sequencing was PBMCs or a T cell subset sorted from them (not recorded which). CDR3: CASSFRGGQRNTEAFF. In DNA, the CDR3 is TGTGCCAGCAGTTTTAGGGGGGGTCAAAGGAACACTGAAGCTTTCTTT.